The 25 T cell receptor beta chains below were found in one sample sequenced in a study of T cell repertoires in cytomegalovirus infection. Their antigens remain unidentified. Using its own MiXCR run on the reads, TCRdb lists one record per CDR3 protein. The data show fewer than 70,000 distinct CDR3 sequences, roughly 28% seen once. This sample comprised CD8+ T cells from cultured PBMCs, obtained from culture after CMV antigen stimulation. Every receptor here comes from a human donor in good health (CMV status not recorded). Some clones in this sample may be carry-over from other donors' samples.

This clonotype was counted ten times or more. The chain recombines TRBV27 with TRBJ2-1; 9 nucleotides align to TRBD1. The trim removed 0 bases at V and 8 bases at J, leaving 5 bases unmatched. This CDR3 is 15 amino acids long. Germline V CDR1 and CDR2: MNHEY, SMNVEV (reference sequence). The CDR3 loop reads CASSLSVDRGDEQFF. The CDR3 DNA reads TGTGCCAGCAGTTTATCGGTGGACAGGGGTGATGAGCAGTTCTTC.

V and J are TRBV30 and TRBJ2-1; D is ambiguous. The ends were cut back, 0 bases at V and 7 bases at J, with 10 bases in the middle. The CDR3 runs 13 residues. Looked up from germline, CDR1 is GTSNPN and CDR2 is SVGIG (reference sequence). This chain's CDR3 is CAWSVIIGNEQFF. DNA for the CDR3: TGTGCCTGGAGTGTTATAATCGGGAATGAGCAGTTCTTC. Supplemented by reference TRBV30 and TRBJ2-1, the full variable domain reads SQTIHQWPATLVQPVGSPLSLECTVEGTSNPNLYWYRQAAGRGLQLLFYSVGIGQISSEVPQNLSASRPQDRQFILSSKKLLLSDSGFYLCAWSVIIGNEQFFGPGTRLTVL.

This clonotype was seen only a few times. The chain recombines TRBV12-5 with TRBJ1-1; 10 bases fit TRBD1. The CDR3 has 13 residues. V shed 6 bases and J 11 bases; nucleotides not matched to a gene: 9. CDR1 is LGHNT and CDR2 is FRNRAP in the germline V gene. In nucleotides, the CDR3 is TGTGCTAGTGGCTCCGGGACAGGGGCGAGCGCTTTCTTT. It yields the protein CASGSGTGASAFF.

This clonotype was found many times. The rearrangement uses TRBV12-3 or TRBV12-4 and TRBJ2-1; 11 nucleotides align to TRBD2. This CDR3 has 15 amino acids. The J segment lost 8 bases and the V segment lost 3 bases, leaving 6 bases of the junction unmatched. In DNA, the CDR3 is TGTGCCAGCAGTTTTAAGACTAGCGGGATTGATGAGCAGTTCTTC. Translating it yields CASSFKTSGIDEQFF.

The chain joins TRBV30 to TRBJ1-5; D gene unclear. Trimming removed 5 bases from V and 6 bases from J, with 29 bases in between. The CDR3 has 18 amino acids. The germline CDR1 and CDR2 sequences are GTSNPN and SVGIG (reference sequence). The CDR3 reads CAWASAGKKGPLGQPQHF. The DNA for the CDR3 is TGTGCCTGGGCTTCGGCAGGCAAGAAGGGCCCGCTGGGTCAGCCCCAGCATTTT.

CDR3 coding DNA: TGTGCCAGCAGTTTCGACAGGGAGGAGCAGTACTTC. This sequence encodes CASSFDREEQYF. The chain joins TRBV7-3 to TRBJ2-7, with 7 positions matching TRBD1. V dropped 6 bases and J dropped 7; count of bases not matched to a gene: 6. The germline CDR1 and CDR2 sequences are SGHTA and FQGTGA. CDR3 length: 12 residues.

This clonotype was detected many times. This chain links TRBV20-1 with TRBJ1-1; TRBD1 might be the D (5 bases). This CDR3 comprises 13 residues. V lost 5 bases and J lost 7, with 17 bases in between. CDR1 is DFQATT, CDR2 SNEGSKA, per germline (reference sequence). The CDR3 sequence: CSAAFEGDYEAFF. The CDR3, as DNA: TGCAGTGCTGCCTTTGAAGGGGATTATGAAGCTTTCTTT.

This chain links TRBV6-1 with TRBJ2-7, with a weak D call TRBD1 (5 bases). Trimming removed 10 bases at V and 0 bases at J, with 10 bases between. The CDR3 contains 12 residues. Germline values: CDR1 MNHNS, CDR2 SASEGT. The CDR3 loop reads CAIQDYSYEQYF. CDR3 sequence (DNA): TGTGCCATACAGGATTACTCCTACGAGCAGTACTTC.

Here the CDR3 DNA reads TGTGCCAGCAGCCCGGGACAGATGTTTTACGAGCAGTACTTC. Amino acid sequence: CASSPGQMFYEQYF. The chain recombines TRBV9 with TRBJ2-7; 7 nucleotides match TRBD1. This CDR3 is built from 14 residues. With 4 bases clipped from V and 4 bases from J, the junction kept 8 bases outside the gene matches. Germline CDR1 SGDLS, CDR2 YYNGEE.

The chain recombines TRBV20-1 with TRBJ2-2, with 7 bases matching TRBD2. The trim removed 1 base at V and 3 bases at J, leaving 2 bases unmatched. Germline V gives CDR1 DFQATT, CDR2 SNEGSKA (reference sequence). The CDR3 spans 14 residues. CDR3 residues: CSARGTSHTGELFF. In nucleotides, the CDR3 is TGCAGTGCTAGAGGGACTAGTCACACCGGGGAGCTGTTTTTT.

The DNA for the CDR3 is TGTGCCAGCAGTGAAGGACCGGGACAGGGGGCTGGTGGCTACACCTTC. Its translation is CASSEGPGQGAGGYTF. The J gene is TRBJ1-2, the V gene TRBV6-1, with 12 bases aligning to TRBD1. The junction had 7 bases not matched to a gene; V was cut back by 1 base and J by 7 bases. The CDR3 extends over 16 amino acids. The V gene's germline CDR1 is MNHNS and CDR2 SASEGT.

This clonotype has at least ten counts. The rearrangement links TRBV10-3 to TRBJ2-3; 8 nucleotides agree with TRBD1. CDR1 is ENHRY and CDR2 is SYGVKD in the germline V gene. V lost 0 bases and J lost 10; bases outside the gene matches: 6. This CDR3 contains 14 residues. The CDR3: CAISESTGAGAQYF. Written as DNA, the CDR3 is TGTGCCATCAGTGAGTCGACAGGGGCCGGTGCGCAGTATTTT.

This rearrangement joins TRBV9 to TRBJ2-7, with D perhaps given as TRBD1 or TRBD2 (5 bases each). With 3 bases removed from V and 4 bases from J, the gap between germline ends came to 17 bases. This CDR3 is 15 amino acids long. Germline CDR1 is SGDLS and CDR2 is YYNGEE. This CDR3 reads CASSGGPRDGYEQYF. The CDR3 nucleotides are TGTGCCAGCAGCGGAGGCCCAAGGGACGGATACGAGCAGTACTTC.

This clonotype was recorded at least ten times. The J gene is TRBJ2-2, the V gene TRBV7-2; weak D call: TRBD2 (6 bases). Germline CDR1 SGHTA, CDR2 FQGNSA. V lost 4 bases to trimming and J lost 5 bases, with 14 bases between them. CDR3 size: 15 residues. The CDR3 spells CASSSYPGLTGELFF. CDR3 bases: TGTGCCAGCAGCTCCTACCCCGGACTAACCGGGGAGCTGTTTTTT.

This clonotype was detected many times. The chain is built from TRBV6-5 and TRBJ1-2; TRBD1 matches 10 bases. Germline CDR1 and CDR2: MNHEY and SVGAGI. V was pared by 6 bases and J by 3 bases, with 7 bases of the junction left unmatched. The CDR3 loop spans 15 amino acids. CDR3 DNA sequence: TGTGCCAGCAGGGAGGGACAGGGGTCGTACTATGGCTACACCTTC. It yields the protein CASREGQGSYYGYTF.

This clonotype was seen ten or more times. V usage is TRBV7-2 and J usage is TRBJ2-5, with 10 bases identical to TRBD2. The V gene end was trimmed by 4 bases and the J gene end by 1 base; junction bases not matched to a gene: 3. Germline CDR1 is SGHTA and CDR2 is FQGNSA. CDR3 length: 15 residues. CDR3 amino acids: CASSYQRGGQETQYF. In DNA, the CDR3 is TGTGCCAGCAGCTACCAGCGGGGGGGCCAAGAGACCCAGTACTTC.

The rearrangement joins TRBV19 to TRBJ2-6, with D perhaps TRBD2 (7 bases). The germline gives CDR1 LNHDA, CDR2 SQIVND (reference sequence). V lost 9 bases and J lost 4, with 13 bases in between. The CDR3 consists of 14 residues. CDR3 amino acids: CASEGGGGANVLTF. CDR3 DNA: TGTGCCAGCGAGGGGGGGGGAGGGGCCAACGTCCTGACTTTC.

The sample holds a few counts of this clonotype. This chain joins TRBV29-1 and TRBJ1-4; TRBD1 aligns across 7 bases. From germline, CDR1 is SQVTM and CDR2 ANQGSEA. The length of the CDR3 is 13 residues. V lost 5 bases, J lost 6 bases, and 6 bases stayed unmatched. The chain's CDR3 is CSVSIGTDEKLFF. CDR3 DNA sequence: TGCAGCGTTTCTATAGGGACAGATGAAAAACTGTTTTTT. The full variable domain, in which reference TRBV29-1 and TRBJ1-4 provide the parts outside the CDR3, is SAVISQKPSRDICQRGTSLTIQCQVDSQVTMMFWYRQQPGQSLTLIATANQGSEATYESGFVIDKFPISRPNLTFSTLTVSNMSPEDSSIYLCSVSIGTDEKLFFGSGTQLSVL.

Many counts were recorded for this clonotype. The V gene is TRBV7-6, the J gene TRBJ2-2; 7 bases match TRBD2. V was pared by 1 base and J by 0 bases, with 2 bases of the junction left unmatched. CDR1 and CDR2 (germline): SGHVS, FNYEAQ. The CDR3 covers 16 residues. In DNA, the CDR3 is TGTGCCAGCAGCTTAGGGACTAGTTCGAACACCGGGGAGCTGTTTTTT. Its protein product is CASSLGTSSNTGELFF.

Only a few counts were recorded for this clonotype. The V call is TRBV19, the J call TRBJ2-1, with D unresolved. Germline V gene sequence: CDR1 LNHDA, CDR2 SQIVND (reference sequence). The CDR3 length is 16 residues. The V gene lost 2 bases and the J gene lost 1 base, with 12 bases spanning the gap. The CDR3 DNA reads as TGTGCCAGTAGTATAACGTCGGTGGGGTCCTACAATGAGCAGTTCTTC. Residues: CASSITSVGSYNEQFF.

This sequence joins TRBV19 and TRBJ2-3; D unclear. Trimming took off 5 bases at V and 0 bases at J, with 12 bases between the two ends. Germline assignment: CDR1 LNHDA and CDR2 SQIVND (reference sequence). This CDR3 is built from 15 residues. The CDR3 spells CASSPRVSSTDTQYF. The CDR3 coding sequence is TGTGCCAGTAGTCCCCGGGTTTCTAGCACAGATACGCAGTATTTT.

This clonotype was counted many times. V is TRBV7-9 and J is TRBJ2-2, with 10 positions matching TRBD2. Germline V gives CDR1 SEHNR, CDR2 FQNEAQ (reference sequence). The CDR3 length is 16 residues. With 5 bases clipped from V and 4 bases from J, the junction kept 7 bases outside the gene matches. DNA of the CDR3: TGTGCCAGCAGCGCCGTAGCGGGAGGATTCACCGGGGAGCTGTTTTTT. This sequence encodes CASSAVAGGFTGELFF.

This clonotype was seen repeatedly, ten times or more. CDR3 amino acids: CASSWTQSSYNEQFF. CDR3 nucleotide sequence: TGTGCCAGCAGCTGGACCCAGAGCTCCTACAATGAGCAGTTCTTC. The V and J genes are TRBV11-2 and TRBJ2-1; the D is unclear. The CDR3 sequence is 15 residues long. Trimming took off 4 bases at V and 0 bases at J, with 10 bases between the two ends. In germline, CDR1 is SGHAT, CDR2 FQNNGV.

About this clonotype itself: At one end, the junction sequence differs from germline, possibly due to a read error. This chain links TRBV5-3 with TRBJ1-1; 7 nucleotides agree with TRBD1. TRBV5-3 has ORF status, its function being uncertain. The CDR3 is made up of 14 amino acids. CDR3 sequence: CASSLEQGSTEAFF. For the CDR3, the DNA is TGTGCCAGCAGCTTGGAACAGGGGAGCACTGAAGCTTTCTTT.

The J gene is TRBJ2-3, the V gene TRBV20-1; D is possibly TRBD2 (5 bases). Germline V CDR1 and CDR2: DFQATT, SNEGSKA (reference sequence). V lost 5 bases, J lost 5 bases, and 20 bases lay in between. There are 15 residues in the CDR3. The CDR3 DNA sequence: TGCAGTGCTCCGGCGGGCCAGAAATTGGTAGATACGCAGTATTTT. It codes for CSAPAGQKLVDTQYF.